These T cell receptor beta chains were read from a single sample in a study of control samples from healthy donors and cancer patients. The repertoire was sequenced with immunoSEQ multiplex PCR; TCRdb's copy has only in-frame clones and lacks some. The data show about 49,000 clones, with 80% to 90% seen just once and around 2.8% held by the top ten. Sequencing was carried out using PBMCs. These receptor sequences come from a woman aged 50 to 60 with lung cancer. Each CDR3 is given with its conserved first and last residue. D genes are given only for firm matches. The size entry is marked missing in some rows and otherwise reads once, few, many or a size class.

abundance,len,d_gene,v_gene,j_gene,CDR3nt,CDR3aa
NA,15,NA,TRBV5-6,TRBJ2-7,TGTGCCAGCAGCTTGGAGCCCAACGCCGTGGACGAGCAGTACTTC,CASSLEPNAVDEQYF
NA,13,NA,TRBV27,TRBJ2-3,TGTGCCAGCAAGGGGACTAGCACAGATACGCAGTATTTT,CASKGTSTDTQYF
NA,13,TRBD1,TRBV9,TRBJ1-2,TGTGCCAGCAGCACCGGGACAGCCTATGGCTACACCTTC,CASSTGTAYGYTF
few,12,NA,TRBV29-1,TRBJ1-1,TGCAGCGTTGCAGAGGGGAACACTGAAGCTTTCTTT,CSVAEGNTEAFF
few,15,NA,TRBV9,TRBJ1-1,TGTGCCAGCAGCGTAGCTTGGCAGGGAAACACTGAAGCTTTCTTT,CASSVAWQGNTEAFF
NA,13,NA,TRBV6-5,TRBJ1-1,TGTGCCAGCAGTTACTCGATAAAAGCCGAAGCTTTCTTT,CASSYSIKAEAFF
NA,12,NA,TRBV7-9,TRBJ2-2,TGTGCCAGCAGCCTGAACACCGGGGAGCTGTTTTTT,CASSLNTGELFF
NA,15,NA,TRBV7-2,TRBJ1-5,TGTGCCAGCAGCCCCTCGTCAGGGTACAATCAGCCCCAGCATTTT,CASSPSSGYNQPQHF
once,14,NA,TRBV27,TRBJ2-7,TGTGCCAGCAGTTTCGACGGTGGCGGGTACGAGCAGTACTTC,CASSFDGGGYEQYF
NA,14,NA,TRBV10-3,TRBJ1-2,TGTGCCATCAGTGATCGGATCCAAATTGGGGGCTACACCTTC,CAISDRIQIGGYTF
NA,15,NA,TRBV5-1,TRBJ2-3,TGCGCCAGCAGCCCGACAGGTCGAGGCACAGATACGCAGTATTTT,CASSPTGRGTDTQYF
NA,13,TRBD2,TRBV2,TRBJ2-3,TGTGCCAATAGCGGGGGGATCACAGATACGCAGTATTTT,CANSGGITDTQYF
NA,15,TRBD1,TRBV10-2,TRBJ1-5,TGCGCCAGCAGGGACGGGACAGGGGGCAATCAGCCCCAGCATTTT,CASRDGTGGNQPQHF
NA,15,TRBD2,TRBV9,TRBJ2-5,TGTGCCAGCAGTCTAGTGTCTAGCGGGGTGGAGACCCAGTACTTC,CASSLVSSGVETQYF
once,16,TRBD1,TRBV4-2,TRBJ2-7,TGTGCCAGCAGCCAAGGAGGATGGGACAGAACCTACGAGCAGTACTTC,CASSQGGWDRTYEQYF
NA,14,NA,TRBV7-2,TRBJ2-7,TGTGCCAGCAGCCCTCAACAGGGGGGGTACGAGCAGTACTTC,CASSPQQGGYEQYF
NA,15,TRBD1,TRBV3-1/TRBV3-2,TRBJ1-4,TGTGCCAGCAGCCATTCCGGGACAGGGGTTGAAAAACTGTTTTTT,CASSHSGTGVEKLFF
NA,13,NA,TRBV7-2,TRBJ2-4,TGTGCCAGCAGCGGCAGGGGAGGAGACATTCAGTACTTC,CASSGRGGDIQYF
NA,17,NA,TRBV28,TRBJ1-1,TGTGCCAGCAGGGAACCCCCAGACGTCGCCATGAACACTGAAGCTTTCTTT,CASREPPDVAMNTEAFF
NA,15,NA,TRBV6-6,TRBJ1-5,TGTGCCAGCACTCCCACGGCGGGGGACAATCAGCCCCAGCATTTT,CASTPTAGDNQPQHF
few,14,NA,TRBV5-4,TRBJ2-2,TGTGCCAGCAGCACCCCCCCGGTCACCGGGGAGCTGTTTTTT,CASSTPPVTGELFF
NA,14,NA,TRBV4-1,TRBJ1-3,TGCGCCAGCAGCCAAGTAGGGACTGGAAACACCATATATTTT,CASSQVGTGNTIYF
NA,13,NA,TRBV19,TRBJ1-1,TGTGCCAGTAAAATCCCCGCCGGGACTGAAGCTTTCTTT,CASKIPAGTEAFF
few,14,TRBD1,TRBV19,TRBJ1-5,TGTGCCAGTAGTACGACAGGGTTTAATCAGCCCCAGCATTTT,CASSTTGFNQPQHF